Following are 4 T cell receptor beta chains from one sample sequenced in a study of cytomegalovirus exposure and HLA in healthy donors. This PCR relied on a set of 60 Vbeta primers and 13 Jbeta primers. Clones were read by immunoSEQ multiplex PCR, and TCRdb kept only the in-frame ones, dropping some. The sample records roughly 120,000 clones, about 73% being singletons. Sequencing input: PBMCs. Every receptor here comes from a woman aged 40 to 50 in good health and CMV-seropositive.

V and J are TRBV9 and TRBJ2-7; D gene ambiguous. The CDR3 covers 14 residues. Germline V gives CDR1 SGDLS, CDR2 YYNGEE. Trimming took 0 bases from V and 2 from J, leaving 9 bases between them. CDR3 region: CASSVATGPYEQYF. The CDR3, as DNA: TGTGCCAGCAGCGTAGCTACTGGGCCCTACGAGCAGTACTTC. The whole variable domain, filled in from reference TRBV9 and TRBJ2-7, reads DSGVTQTPKHLITATGQRVTLRCSPRSGDLSVYWYQQSLDQGLQFLIQYYNGEERAKGNILERFSAQQFPDLHSELNLSSLELGDSALYFCASSVATGPYEQYFGPGTRLTVT.

V is TRBV7-9 and J is TRBJ2-7, with D unresolved. Germline loops: CDR1 SEHNR, CDR2 FQNEAQ (reference sequence). Trimming took 2 bases from V and 0 from J, leaving 8 bases between them. The CDR3 has 14 amino acids. The CDR3 nucleotides read TGTGCCAGCAGCTTAATCGCTAGCTCCTACGAGCAGTACTTC. Its protein is CASSLIASSYEQYF.

The chain uses TRBV4-3 and TRBJ2-3, with TRBD2 matching 8 bases. Germline CDR1 and CDR2: LGHNA and YSLEER. The CDR3 extends over 15 amino acids. V lost 4 bases, J lost 1 base, and 4 bases stayed unmatched. The CDR3 DNA reads as TGCGCCAGCAGCCTCGCGGGGGGCGGCACAGATACGCAGTATTTT. Translated, it gives CASSLAGGGTDTQYF.

The chain couples TRBV19 to TRBJ2-7, with unresolved D. This CDR3 has 14 amino acids. The V end was cut by 5 bases, the J end by 0 bases, with 11 bases between. From germline, CDR1 is LNHDA and CDR2 SQIVND (reference sequence). The CDR3, as DNA: TGTGCCAGTAGTGGGCAGAAGAGCTCCTACGAGCAGTACTTC. Its translation is CASSGQKSSYEQYF. Drawing the rest from reference TRBV19 and TRBJ2-7, the complete variable domain is DGGITQSPKYLFRKEGQNVTLSCEQNLNHDAMYWYRQDPGQGLRLIYYSQIVNDFQKGDIAEGYSVSREKKESFPLTVTSAQKNPTAFYLCASSGQKSSYEQYFGPGTRLTVT.